This T cell receptor (beta chain) was retrieved from a study of blood T cell repertoires in COVID-19. The wider study: Material from acute and convalescent COVID-19 was sourced from the United States, Italy and Spain. From T cells, B-cell-depleted T cells, or PBMCs came the material, which was cDNA or gDNA.

This clone was picked up one time. Germline values: CDR1 MDHEN, CDR2 SYDVKM. Trimming left V 4 bases short and J 2 bases short, with 11 bases between. The CDR3 length is 15 residues. Assay: immunoSEQ multiplex PCR; the TCRdb copy retains only in-frame clones and omits some. The sample consists of about 310,000 clones, 85% to 90% of them appearing once. Across about two dozen US areas, participants ranged in age from 18 to 89 years. Symptom resolution, clearance, or two negative PCRs marked the recovered donors of Cohort 3. The rearrangement uses TRBV28 and TRBJ2-2, with D unclear. The source material was PBMCs or T cells enriched from blood (not recorded which). The source of this sequence is a woman aged 25 to 39 who had recovered from COVID-19. CDR3 nucleotides: TGTGCCAGCAGTTCATCCGCAGATAACACCGGGGAGCTGTTTTTT. Translation: CASSSSADNTGELFF.